This T cell receptor (beta chain) was identified in a study of identical twins. Study observations and caveats: Weaker excess twin sharing was observed in beta out-of-frame sequences. For monozygotic twins, models underestimated out-of-frame TCR alpha sharing. A partial confounding effect on zero-insertion analyses could come from invariant MAIT and iNKT cells.

Trimming removed 6 bases from V and 3 bases from J; junction bases left unmatched: 4. The CDR3 loop spans 14 amino acids. Carrying unique molecular identifiers, the cDNA also gained a universal primer site through template switching. A single record per CDR3 protein comes from TCRdb applying MiXCR to the 5' RACE reads. The sample has about 530,000 distinct CDR3 sequences, 20% to 25% seen once. Notes on this clonotype: Its target is unknown.

This same sample was also taken into another study, of yellow fever vaccine responses in identical twins.

The clonotype originates from a young woman in good health. The sequenced material came from CD4+ T cells sorted from blood. The rearrangement uses TRBV12-3 or TRBV12-4 and TRBJ1-2; TRBD1 aligns across 10 bases. The chain's CDR3 is CASRPGTGDYGYTF. CDR3 sequence (DNA): TGTGCCAGCAGACCCGGGACAGGGGACTATGGCTACACCTTC.